Below, 20 T cell receptor beta chains from the same sample are listed, as sequenced in a study of molecular identifiers for immune sequencing clone quantification (dated by TCRdb to between 2018 and 2020). Library preparation used PCR. The instrument given in TCRdb is NextSeq 500. TCRdb reprocessing: public reads trimmed at Q25 with fastp, clones called with MiXCR, in-frame beta chains kept. When rows share a CDR3 protein, they turn into one entry using the most common DNA and genes. A total of about half a million distinct CDR3 sequences appear in this sample, roughly 25% of them only once. The ten biggest clones cover around 0.76% of the sample. The sample consisted of naive CD8+ T cells from blood, with Jurkat cell RNA spiked in. The sample's cell subset or site label is to be understood as: FACS-sorted CD8+CD4-CCR7+CD45RA+ naive T cells. These receptors originate from a human donor in good health. Some libraries in this study had Jurkat cell RNA spiked in.

Comment on this clonotype: It may be a read error: a sequence one base away is much more abundant. The chain carries TRBV29-1 and TRBJ1-1; no clear D. The CDR3 loop spans 12 amino acids. From germline, CDR1 is SQVTM and CDR2 ANQGSEA. The CDR3 loop reads CSVIPENTKAFF. For the CDR3, the DNA is TGCAGCGTTATCCCAGAGAACACTAAAGCTTTCTTT.

This clonotype was counted ten times or more. This sequence joins TRBV4-3 and TRBJ2-1, with TRBD1 matching over 12 bases. The CDR3 is made up of 16 amino acids. Trimming cost V 0 bases and J 8 bases; bases outside gene matches: 5. CDR1 is LGHNA, CDR2 YSLEER, per germline. Here the CDR3 reads CASSQDWDRGQDEQFF. CDR3 bases: TGCGCCAGCAGCCAAGACTGGGACAGGGGGCAGGATGAGCAGTTCTTC.

This clonotype came up many times. The rearrangement links TRBV12-3 or TRBV12-4 to TRBJ1-2; D remains unclear. The CDR3 contains 14 residues. Trimming removed 2 bases at V and 4 bases at J, with 11 bases between. The CDR3 region has the DNA TGTGCCAGCAGTTTATCTGGGATGGGCTATGGCTACACCTTC. This sequence encodes CASSLSGMGYGYTF.

This clonotype was picked up a small number of times. This sequence joins TRBV4-1 and TRBJ1-1; D is perhaps TRBD1 (5 bases). Germline values: CDR1 MGHRA, CDR2 YSYEKL. The CDR3 has 15 residues. Trimming took off 3 bases at V and 0 bases at J, with 11 bases between the two ends. The CDR3 spells CASSQWGVMNTEAFF. CDR3 DNA sequence: TGCGCCAGCAGCCAGTGGGGGGTCATGAACACTGAAGCTTTCTTT.

This clonotype was counted a few times. CDR3 loop: CASFSGSGSPLHF. In DNA form, the CDR3 reads TGTGCCAGCTTCTCTGGAAGCGGTTCACCCCTCCACTTT. V is TRBV6-5 and J is TRBJ1-6, with unresolved D. The CDR3 extends over 13 amino acids. Trimming left V 8 bases short and J 9 bases short, with 14 bases between. Germline V gene lookup returns CDR1 MNHEY and CDR2 SVGAGI.

The chain combines TRBV9 with TRBJ2-2; D unclear. The germline CDR1 and CDR2 sequences are SGDLS and YYNGEE. V was cut by 0 bases and J by 8 bases, with 8 bases left in between. CDR3 length: 13 amino acids. DNA of the CDR3: TGTGCCAGCAGCGTAGGGGTCATGGGGGAGCTGTTTTTT. This encodes CASSVGVMGELFF.

As to this clonotype: A read error may explain this, as a much larger clone is one base away. The chain carries TRBV7-9 and TRBJ2-3; no definite D call. The CDR3 runs 15 residues. Germline V gene lookup returns CDR1 SEHNR and CDR2 FQNEAQ (reference sequence). The CDR3 loop reads CASSRTSRSTATQYF. The CDR3 coding sequence is TGTGCCAGCAGCCGGACCAGCCGGAGCACAGCTACGCAGTATTTT.

In its sample, this clonotype was seen many times. This rearrangement joins TRBV2 to TRBJ2-3, with unresolved D. This CDR3 is built from 13 residues. The ends were cut back, 3 bases at V and 6 bases at J, with 10 bases in the middle. Germline values: CDR1 SNHLY, CDR2 FYNNEI. In DNA form, the CDR3 reads TGTGCCAGCAGTGAGACGGCACGGGATACGCAGTATTTT. This sequence encodes CASSETARDTQYF. Filled out from reference TRBV2 and TRBJ2-3, the complete variable domain reads EPEVTQTPSHQVTQMGQEVILRCVPISNHLYFYWYRQILGQKVEFLVSFYNNEISEKSEIFDDQFSVERPDGSNFTLKIRSTKLEDSAMYFCASSETARDTQYFGPGTRLTVL.

This clonotype was picked up many times. V usage is TRBV29-1 and J usage is TRBJ2-3; D gene uncertain. Trimming stripped 1 base from V and 0 bases from J, with 11 bases between. CDR3 length equals 15 residues. Germline V gene lookup returns CDR1 SQVTM and CDR2 ANQGSEA. The CDR3 nucleotides read TGCAGCGTTGAAGTGGAGAACCCTAGCACAGATACGCAGTATTTT. As protein: CSVEVENPSTDTQYF.

The gene calls are TRBV7-9 and TRBJ2-7, with 7 bases matching TRBD2. The V segment lost 5 bases and the J segment 4 bases; nucleotides outside the gene matches: 8. Germline V gene sequence: CDR1 SEHNR, CDR2 FQNEAQ (reference sequence). CDR3 length: 14 amino acids. This CDR3 reads CASSAPGTIYEQYF. DNA for the CDR3: TGTGCCAGCAGCGCCCCCGGGACTATTTACGAGCAGTACTTC.

This rearrangement joins TRBV4-3 to TRBJ1-1, with D possibly being TRBD1 (5 bases). V shed 3 bases and J shed 1 base, with 9 bases lying between them. The CDR3 consists of 14 residues. Germline assignment: CDR1 LGHNA and CDR2 YSLEER. CDR3 coding DNA: TGCGCCAGCAGCCACGGGGCGGCGAACACTGAAGCTTTCTTT. This codes for CASSHGAANTEAFF.

On this clonotype: The junction and the germline gene differ at one end; a read error may be behind it. The CDR3 sequence is CARGSTGNSNQPPHF. CDR3 DNA sequence: TGTGCCCGCGGATCGACTGGAAATAGCAATCAGCCCCCGCATTTT. V gene TRBV7-2 combines with J gene TRBJ1-5; D gene uncertain. CDR1 and CDR2 (germline): SGHTA, FQGNSA. The CDR3 is 15 amino acids.

This chain uses TRBV20-1 with TRBJ2-3, with 12 bases lining up with TRBD2. CDR1 and CDR2 (germline): DFQATT, SNEGSKA (reference sequence). V trimming: 7 bases; J trimming: 0 bases; junction bases outside the gene matches: 11. The CDR3 is made up of 17 amino acids. The CDR3 sequence is CSVPPGLAGTSTDTQYF. As DNA, the CDR3 is TGCAGTGTTCCGCCGGGACTAGCGGGTACTAGCACAGATACGCAGTATTTT.

With regard to this clonotype: This sequence may be a read error, since a much larger clone differs from it by one base. V usage is TRBV3-1 and J usage is TRBJ2-7; 11 bases line up with TRBD2. The CDR3 consists of 15 residues. Germline V gene lookup returns CDR1 LGHDT and CDR2 YNNKEL (reference sequence). This chain's CDR3 is CASSQPSGRPHELYF. Written as DNA, the CDR3 is TGTGCCAGCAGCCAACCTAGCGGGAGGCCCCACGAGCTGTACTTC.

This clonotype came up many times. The chain joins TRBV13 to TRBJ1-5, with TRBD1 matching 7 bases. The germline CDR1 and CDR2 sequences are PRHDT and FYEKMQ (reference sequence). The CDR3 is 15 residues long. V lost 1 base, J lost 8 bases, and 8 bases stayed unmatched. This CDR3 is CASSLDRGPPKPQHF. The DNA for the CDR3 is TGTGCCAGCAGCTTAGACAGGGGACCACCCAAGCCCCAGCATTTT.

This clonotype was counted between two and nine times. This may stem from a read error, because a much larger clone lies one nucleotide away. The rearrangement uses TRBV7-2 and TRBJ2-7, with no clear D. The germline V and J ends were trimmed by 5 bases and 2 bases, with 10 bases remaining between them. The CDR3 covers 13 residues. The germline V gene encodes CDR1 SGHTA and CDR2 FQGNSA. The CDR3 coding sequence is TGTGCCAGCAGCCCCCGGCCCCCCTACGAGCAGTACTTC. Residues: CASSPRPPYEQYF.

Only a few counts were recorded for this clonotype. V usage is TRBV6-2 or TRBV6-3 and J usage is TRBJ1-2, with D perhaps TRBD1 (5 bases). V dropped 6 bases and J dropped 5 bases, with 10 bases sitting between them. Germline CDR1 reads MNHEY; CDR2 reads SVGEGT. This CDR3 is 12 amino acids long. The CDR3 reads CASRSGRYGYTF. CDR3 coding DNA: TGTGCCAGCAGATCAGGGAGGTATGGCTACACCTTC.

This clonotype showed up just a few times. This sequence joins TRBV12-3 or TRBV12-4 and TRBJ2-2; D is possibly TRBD1 (5 bases). The CDR3 extends over 14 amino acids. Trimming stripped 7 bases from V and 1 base from J, with 10 bases between. The CDR3 region has the DNA TGTGCCAGCAAGACGACAGAGAACACCGGGGAGCTGTTTTTT. Residues: CASKTTENTGELFF.

In the case of this clonotype: This may be a read error, as it is one base from a much larger clone. V and J are TRBV4-3 and TRBJ2-1, with D perhaps TRBD2 (6 bases). Germline CDR1 LGHNA, CDR2 YSLEER. The CDR3 runs to 13 residues. The CDR3 DNA follows: TGCGTCAGCAGCCAAGAGACGGGGGACGAGCAGTTCTTC. It translates to CVSSQETGDEQFF.

A note on this clonotype: As the CDR3 is not closed by the conserved phenylalanine or tryptophan, this likely results from a read error. The chain has TRBV2 and TRBJ2-3, with 10 bases fitting TRBD2. There are 16 residues in the CDR3. Losses at the gene ends were 6 bases for V and 0 bases for J; bases not matched to a gene: 6. Germline V gives CDR1 SNHLY, CDR2 FYNNEI. The CDR3 DNA sequence: TGTGCCAGCAGCGGAGAGCGGGGGGGCAGCACAGATACGCAGTATATT. Protein: CASSGERGGSTDTQYI.